The rows below give T cell receptor beta chains drawn from one sample of a study of T cell changes during pregnancy in multiple sclerosis. The protocol was immunoSEQ multiplex PCR, while the TCRdb copy is restricted to in-frame clones and leaves out a portion. This table has approximately 59,000 clones, just over 90% appearing once. Source: CD4+ T cells from peripheral blood mononuclear cells, taken before pregnancy. Every receptor here comes from a female donor with multiple sclerosis, enrolled in a pregnancy study. Both conserved end residues are part of each CDR3. A D gene is named only where the DNA matches it firmly. Expanded clones are given a class, and other clones once, few, many or no size at all.

J | length | D | V | size | CDR3 | DNA
TRBJ2-1 | 15 | . | TRBV5-1 | . | CASSGRTSQGNEQFF | TGCGCCAGCAGCGGGCGGACCTCACAGGGCAATGAGCAGTTCTTC
TRBJ1-3 | 15 | TRBD1 | TRBV19 | . | CASSIRTGTGNTIYF | TGTGCCAGTAGTATACGGACAGGGACTGGAAACACCATATATTTT
TRBJ2-7 | 13 | . | TRBV5-4 | once | CASSPRDSYEQYF | TGTGCCAGCAGCCCCCGGGACTCCTACGAGCAGTACTTC
TRBJ1-2 | 17 | . | TRBV18 | . | CASSPIGSTGINYGYTF | TGTGCCAGCTCACCAATCGGGAGCACAGGAATTAACTATGGCTACACCTTC
TRBJ2-7 | 15 | TRBD2 | TRBV29-1 | . | CSVARTSGRAYEQYF | TGCAGCGTTGCAAGGACTAGCGGGAGAGCCTACGAGCAGTACTTC
TRBJ1-1 | 19 | TRBD1 | TRBV27 | . | CASSPTGGGPPSENTEAFF | TGTGCCAGCAGTCCGACCGGAGGGGGCCCTCCAAGTGAGAACACTGAAGCTTTCTTT
TRBJ2-1 | 17 | TRBD2 | TRBV7-2 | once | CASSLRSGTKIYNEQFF | TGTGCCAGCAGCTTAAGGAGCGGGACTAAGATCTACAATGAGCAGTTCTTC
TRBJ1-2 | 13 | TRBD1 | TRBV5-5 | . | CASSLGTGVGYTF | TGTGCCAGCAGCTTGGGGACAGGGGTCGGCTACACCTTC
TRBJ1-2 | 13 | . | TRBV2 | . | CASSELRDTGNTF | TGTGCCAGCAGTGAACTTCGAGATACAGGGAACACCTTC
TRBJ2-7 | 15 | . | TRBV5-4 | . | CASSTVERTTYEQYF | TGTGCCAGCAGCACGGTGGAGAGGACAACCTACGAGCAGTACTTC
TRBJ2-1 | 19 | TRBD2 | TRBV19 | . | CASSIDPPFSGRGYNEQFF | TGTGCCAGTAGTATAGATCCCCCCTTTAGCGGGAGGGGCTACAATGAGCAGTTCTTC
TRBJ2-7 | 13 | TRBD1 | TRBV19 | . | CASSTDRGTEQYF | TGTGCCAGTAGTACCGACAGGGGGACCGAGCAGTACTTC
TRBJ1-1 | 15 | TRBD1 | TRBV2 | . | CASRLTDRGLTEAFF | TGTGCCAGCAGGCTCACCGACAGGGGGCTGACTGAAGCTTTCTTT
TRBJ1-3 | 14 | . | TRBV5-8 | . | CASSFQGSGNTIYF | TGTGCCAGCAGTTTCCAGGGTTCTGGAAACACCATATATTTT